This TCR beta chain was captured in a study of T cells in Graves' hyperthyroidism and ophthalmopathy. TCR beta CDR3 region amplification was performed from RNA transcripts. First-round RT-PCR of the TCR CDR3 relied on the HTBI primer set. TCRdb processed the multiplex PCR reads anew with MiXCR; each CDR3 protein has one entry. This sample has about 360,000 distinct CDR3 sequences, with more than 15% found just once. The study, taken as a whole, reports: For ophthalmopathy, model prediction preceded onset by a median roughly 5.9 months.

A note on this clonotype: Its antigen is currently unknown.

Trimming cost V 6 bases and J 4 bases; bases outside gene matches: 7. The length of the CDR3 is 16 residues. CDR1 is LNHDA, CDR2 SQIVND, per germline (reference sequence). This clonotype was obtained from a woman in her late teens or twenties with Graves' hyperthyroidism that later progressed to Graves' ophthalmopathy. The V gene is TRBV19, the J gene TRBJ1-6; 9 bases are shared with TRBD1. The sequenced sample was blood. CDR3 region: CASSPKDRGYNSPLHF. CDR3 bases: TGTGCCAGTAGCCCGAAGGACAGGGGTTATAATTCACCCCTCCACTTT.